Described below is a single T cell receptor beta chain sequence and its context. A J-beta primer mix and a sample-barcoded 5' primer were used in a second PCR of about 7 to 12 cycles. One entry per CDR3 protein results from TCRdb running MiXCR on the 5' RACE reads. There are around 600,000 distinct CDR3 sequences in the sample; roughly 48% occur only once, and roughly 24% lies in the top ten. The data originate from a study of blood T cells in healthy people across ages. This sequence originates from a man at least 80 years old in good health. Sample: blood.

For the CDR3, the DNA is TGCAGTGCGGCTGGACGGGCCCAAGAGACCCAGTACTTC. Amino acids: CSAAGRAQETQYF. This chain links TRBV20-1 with TRBJ2-5; D is ambiguous. V was clipped by 6 bases and J by 1 base, with 12 bases between them. This CDR3 region has 13 residues. Germline CDR1 reads DFQATT; CDR2 reads SNEGSKA (reference sequence).